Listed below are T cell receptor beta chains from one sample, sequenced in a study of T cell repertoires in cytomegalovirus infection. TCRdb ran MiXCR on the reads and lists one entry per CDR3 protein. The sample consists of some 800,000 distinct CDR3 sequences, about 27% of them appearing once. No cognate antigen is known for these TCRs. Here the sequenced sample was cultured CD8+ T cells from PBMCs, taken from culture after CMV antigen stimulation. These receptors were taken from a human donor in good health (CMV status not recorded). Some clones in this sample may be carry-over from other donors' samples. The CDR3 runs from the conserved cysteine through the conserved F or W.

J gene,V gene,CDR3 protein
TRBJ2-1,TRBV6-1,CASRVDRADYNEQFF
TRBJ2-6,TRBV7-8,CASSLTRQGTLANVLTF
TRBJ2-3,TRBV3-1,CASSQTPGAGGPDSDTQYF
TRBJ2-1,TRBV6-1,CASSREGSSYNEQFF
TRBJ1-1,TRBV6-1,CASSPGTGRNTEAFF
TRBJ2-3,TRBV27,CASSPPGLWVDTQYF
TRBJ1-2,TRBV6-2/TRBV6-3,CASSYVGPPLDGYTF
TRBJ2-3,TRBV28,CASSLDRGSDTQYF
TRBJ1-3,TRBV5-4,CASSILTGTGGRNTIYF
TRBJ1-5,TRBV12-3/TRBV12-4,CASSLVIGGHQPQHF
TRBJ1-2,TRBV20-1,CSARDKRLYLDGYTF
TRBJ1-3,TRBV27,CASSQTGGPGNTIYF
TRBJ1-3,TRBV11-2,CASSLGRGLGNTIYF
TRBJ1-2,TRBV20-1,CSARDGTGGYGYTF
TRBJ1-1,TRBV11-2,CASTHVGARLNTEAFF
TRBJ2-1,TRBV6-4,CASSVSVGTGNEQFF
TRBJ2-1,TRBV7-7,CASSLTIPNEQFF
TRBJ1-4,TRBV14,CASSQARPDRGINEKLFF
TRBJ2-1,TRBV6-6,CASSYSPGGYGSYNEQFF
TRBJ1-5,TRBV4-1,CASSQDGPGNQPQHF
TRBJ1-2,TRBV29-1,CSVPQAIISSGYTF
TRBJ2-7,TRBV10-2,CASSDRGASYEQYF
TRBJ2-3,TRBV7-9,CASSRRDTGTDTQYF
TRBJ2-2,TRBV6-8,CASSPPGQGFTGELFF
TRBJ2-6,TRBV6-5,CASSNPDRSGANVLTF
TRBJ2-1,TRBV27,CASSFGLAYNEQFF
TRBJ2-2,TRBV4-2,CASSQDPGELFF
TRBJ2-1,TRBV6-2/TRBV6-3,CASSYSRDFKNEQFF
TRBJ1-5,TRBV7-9,CASSSSNTNQPQHF
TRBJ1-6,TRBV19,CASSPFRQASIITPLHF
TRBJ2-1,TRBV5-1,CASSFGQGAHNEQFF
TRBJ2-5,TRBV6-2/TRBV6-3,CASRYRVTETQYF
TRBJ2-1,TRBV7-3,CASSLTRGTHNEQFF
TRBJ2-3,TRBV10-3,CAIRLDSTDTQYF
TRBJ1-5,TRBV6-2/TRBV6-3,CASSYSRDRNQPQHF
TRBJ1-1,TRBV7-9,CASRSGQGASTEAFF
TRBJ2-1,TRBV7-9,CASSFWEGLSYNEQFF
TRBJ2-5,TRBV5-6,CASSQGLAGGKETQYF
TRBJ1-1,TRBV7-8,CASSLMVLNTEAFF
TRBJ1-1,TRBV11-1,CASSLSRFGNTEAFF
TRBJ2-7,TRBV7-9,CASSLDGDEQYF
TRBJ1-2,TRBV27,CASSLSPGQKVGYTF
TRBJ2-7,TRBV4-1,CASSQQDLASYEQYF
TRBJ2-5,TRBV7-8,CASLGQEGETQYF
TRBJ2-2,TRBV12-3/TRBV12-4,CASSFNSDRARTGELFF
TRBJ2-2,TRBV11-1,CASSPRDRVVTGELFF
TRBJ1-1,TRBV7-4,CASSLVVGPTEAFF
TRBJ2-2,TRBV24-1,CATRASTGVTGELFF
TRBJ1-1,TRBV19,CASSRGLGTEAFF
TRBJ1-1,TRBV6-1,CASSEMPHGRDEAFF
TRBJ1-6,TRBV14,CASSREWADNSPLHF
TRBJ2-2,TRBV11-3,CASSPRDRDTGELFF
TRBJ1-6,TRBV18,CASSDTLGYSGEVGFNSPLHF
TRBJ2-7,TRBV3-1,CASSQDRRFYEQYF
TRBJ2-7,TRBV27,CASSSGGTPSYEQYF
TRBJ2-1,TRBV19,CASSIAGTGFGNEQFF
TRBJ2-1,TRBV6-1,CASSFLRDSNEQFF
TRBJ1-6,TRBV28,CASSLRGHAPNSPLHF
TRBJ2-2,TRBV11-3,CASSPLPGLAGVNTGELFF